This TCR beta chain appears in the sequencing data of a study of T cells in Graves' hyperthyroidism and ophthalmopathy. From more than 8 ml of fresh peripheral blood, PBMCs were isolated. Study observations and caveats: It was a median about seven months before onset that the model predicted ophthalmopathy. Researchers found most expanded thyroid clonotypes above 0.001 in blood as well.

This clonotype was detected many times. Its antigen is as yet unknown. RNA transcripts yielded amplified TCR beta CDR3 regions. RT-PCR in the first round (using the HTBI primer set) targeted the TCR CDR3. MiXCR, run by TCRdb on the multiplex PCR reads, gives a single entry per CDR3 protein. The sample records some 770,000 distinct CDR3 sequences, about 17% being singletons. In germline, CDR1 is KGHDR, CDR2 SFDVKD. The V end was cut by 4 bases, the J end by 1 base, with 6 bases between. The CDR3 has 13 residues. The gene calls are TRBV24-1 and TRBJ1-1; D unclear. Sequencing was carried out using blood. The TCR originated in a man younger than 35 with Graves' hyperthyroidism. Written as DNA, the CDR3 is TGTGCCACCAGTGACCCGACGAACACTGAAGCTTTCTTT. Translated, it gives CATSDPTNTEAFF.